This passage covers 24 T cell receptor beta chains from one sample sequenced in a study of T-cell reconstitution after alpha-beta-depleted transplantation in children. Construction of the TCRbeta library involved unique molecular identifiers. TCRdb processed the PCR reads anew with MiXCR; each CDR3 protein has one entry. The sample lists 450,000 to 600,000 distinct CDR3 sequences, 10% to 15% occurring once. Sequencing used PBMCs, mostly from graft donor cells, obtained 360 days after TCRalphabeta/CD19-depleted stem cell transplant. These receptors were obtained from a male patient between 5 and 17 years old who had a stem cell transplant for acute myeloid leukemia, so the T cells may come from the graft donor.

This clonotype appeared a few times. The chain carries TRBV28 and TRBJ2-7; TRBD2 aligns across 8 bases. Germline assignment: CDR1 MDHEN and CDR2 SYDVKM. The trim removed 3 bases at V and 2 bases at J, leaving 3 bases unmatched. The CDR3 sequence is 14 residues long. CDR3 nucleotides: TGTGCCAGCAGTTTTACCGGGAGGGCCTACGAGCAGTACTTC. This gives the protein CASSFTGRAYEQYF. Variable domain in full (rest from reference TRBV28 and TRBJ2-7): DVKVTQSSRYLVKRTGEKVFLECVQDMDHENMFWYRQDPGLGLRLIYFSYDVKMKEKGDIPEGYSVSREKKERFSLILESASTNQTSMYLCASSFTGRAYEQYFGPGTRLTVT.

This clonotype came up many times. J is TRBJ2-7 and V is TRBV12-3 or TRBV12-4; no firm D call. CDR3 length: 13 residues. The V end lost 5 bases, the J end lost 5 bases, and 13 bases lay between the germline ends. CDR3 region: CASSPLPANEQYF. As DNA, the CDR3 is TGTGCCAGCAGTCCCCTCCCAGCCAACGAGCAGTACTTC.

The chain couples TRBV20-1 to TRBJ2-5; 12 bases fit TRBD2. With V trimmed by 5 bases and J by 2 bases, 9 bases remained unmatched. Germline CDR1 is DFQATT and CDR2 is SNEGSKA (reference sequence). The CDR3 covers 16 residues. The CDR3 bases are TGCAGTGCTCATCTTTCCGGGACTAGCGGGCAAGAGACCCAGTACTTC. This sequence encodes CSAHLSGTSGQETQYF.

As regards this clonotype: A much larger clone differs by one base, so this may be a read error. The J gene is TRBJ2-7, the V gene TRBV9; 9 positions agree with TRBD2. The ends lost 4 bases at V and 11 bases at J; junction bases unmatched: 13. Germline values: CDR1 SGDLS, CDR2 YYNGEE. This CDR3 is 14 amino acids long. CDR3 protein: CASSRLADSWEEYF. For the CDR3, the DNA is TGTGCCAGCAGCCGACTAGCGGACTCTTGGGAGGAGTACTTC.

At least ten counts were recorded for this clonotype. The chain carries TRBV2 and TRBJ2-7, with D possibly matching TRBD2 (5 bases). The germline V gene encodes CDR1 SNHLY and CDR2 FYNNEI. This CDR3 is 11 amino acids long. With 6 bases removed from V and 4 bases from J, the gap between germline ends came to 7 bases. The DNA for the CDR3 is TGTGCCAGCAGCGGGGTTTACGAGCAGTACTTC. Protein product: CASSGVYEQYF.

On this clonotype: The junction and the germline gene differ at one end; a read error may be behind it. The chain couples TRBV20-1 to TRBJ2-1, with 8 bases identical to TRBD1. The CDR3 length is 17 residues. CDR1 and CDR2 from the germline V gene are DFQATT and SNEGSKA (reference sequence). CDR3 nucleotide sequence: TGCTGTGCTAGAGGCGTGGGTTGGGACAGGACCTACAATGAGCAGTTCTTC. Encoded protein: CCARGVGWDRTYNEQFF.

The rearrangement links TRBV6-5 to TRBJ2-3, with unresolved D. Germline V gene data show CDR1 as MNHEY and CDR2 as SVGAGI. V was shortened by 4 bases and J by 0 bases, with 8 bases between the two germline ends. The CDR3 extends over 14 amino acids. CDR3 amino acids: CASSSTTSTDTQYF. The CDR3 DNA sequence: TGTGCCAGCAGTTCGACAACTAGCACAGATACGCAGTATTTT.

The chain uses TRBV7-3 and TRBJ2-5, with 12 bases identical to TRBD2. The germline V gene encodes CDR1 SGHTA and CDR2 FQGTGA. Trimming at V came to 0 bases and at J to 4 bases, leaving 6 bases not matched to a gene. This CDR3 has 17 amino acids. Written as DNA, the CDR3 is TGTGCCAGCAGCTTAACCCCTGGACTAGCGGGAATAGAGACCCAGTACTTC. Encoded protein: CASSLTPGLAGIETQYF.

The V and J genes are TRBV11-3 and TRBJ2-1, with 12 positions matching TRBD2. This CDR3 comprises 16 residues. Per the germline V gene, CDR1 is SGHNT and CDR2 is YENEEA. Trimming removed 2 bases from V and 7 bases from J; junction bases left unmatched: 6. For the CDR3, the DNA is TGTGCCAGCAGCTTAAGACTAGCGGGAGTGGGTAATGAGCAGTTCTTC. This sequence encodes CASSLRLAGVGNEQFF.

This clonotype was seen at least ten times. The CDR3 bases are TGTGCCATCAGTGAGTCGAAGACAGGGCGGTTCGGGGAGACCCAGTACTTC. As protein: CAISESKTGRFGETQYF. The chain links TRBV10-3 to TRBJ2-5, with 7 positions matching TRBD1. The CDR3 has 17 amino acids. The V segment lost 0 bases and the J segment 5 bases; nucleotides outside the gene matches: 12. Per the germline V gene, CDR1 is ENHRY and CDR2 is SYGVKD.

Many counts were recorded for this clonotype. This chain connects TRBV6-2 or TRBV6-3 to TRBJ2-1; tentatively, D is TRBD2 (6 bases). The CDR3 has 17 residues. The germline gives CDR1 MNHEY, CDR2 SVGEGT. Trimming took off 5 bases at V and 5 bases at J, with 22 bases between the two ends. CDR3 region: CASSHPRTMAPDNEQFF. The DNA for the CDR3 is TGTGCCAGCAGTCACCCCAGGACTATGGCTCCAGACAATGAGCAGTTCTTC.

There are many counts of this clonotype. The chain recombines TRBV20-1 with TRBJ2-3; 10 nucleotides line up with TRBD2. This CDR3 contains 17 residues. Trimming removed 3 bases from V and 1 base from J; junction bases left unmatched: 10. Germline CDR1 DFQATT, CDR2 SNEGSKA (reference sequence). The CDR3 nucleotides are TGCAGTGCTAGTTTAGCGGGAGGCCCACTTGGCACAGATACGCAGTATTTT. Translating gives CSASLAGGPLGTDTQYF.

This clonotype appeared a few times. This chain connects TRBV4-3 to TRBJ2-5, with D perhaps given as TRBD1 or TRBD2 (6 bases each). Germline CDR1 reads LGHNA; CDR2 reads YSLEER. The CDR3 is 16 residues long. The V gene lost 0 bases and the J gene lost 1 base, with 12 bases spanning the gap. The CDR3 is CASSQDLGGLQETQYF. The CDR3 DNA is TGCGCCAGCAGCCAAGATTTAGGGGGACTCCAAGAGACCCAGTACTTC.

The rearrangement joins TRBV6-2 or TRBV6-3 to TRBJ2-1; no clear D. V was shortened by 4 bases and J by 2 bases, with 12 bases between the two germline ends. The CDR3 totals 15 residues. The germline CDR1 and CDR2 sequences are MNHEY and SVGEGT. The CDR3 loop is CASSLSSPPYNEQFF. CDR3 DNA sequence: TGTGCCAGCAGTTTGTCCAGTCCACCCTACAATGAGCAGTTCTTC.

This clonotype has ten or more counts. Germline is not matched at one junction end, which may reflect a read error. CDR3 bases: TGTGCCAGCAGTTTAGAAGGAGCGGGAGGGCAGATCTTC. This translates into CASSLEGAGGQIF. This chain joins TRBV12-3 or TRBV12-4 and TRBJ2-1, with 10 bases fitting TRBD2. The CDR3 runs 13 residues.

This clonotype was counted a few times. V is TRBV5-1 and J is TRBJ2-1, with D maybe TRBD1 (7 bases). CDR3 length equals 17 residues. Germline values: CDR1 SGHRS, CDR2 YFSETQ. The V end was cut by 4 bases, the J end by 8 bases, with 25 bases between. The CDR3 DNA is TGCGCCAGCAGCCTACTAAGCGGAGGGGGCGCGTCTGATGAGCAGTTCTTC. It codes for CASSLLSGGGASDEQFF.

There are many counts of this clonotype. This chain joins TRBV28 and TRBJ1-6, with a tentative D call TRBD1 (6 bases). Trimming cost V 3 bases and J 5 bases, with 8 bases left between them. Germline V gene lookup returns CDR1 MDHEN and CDR2 SYDVKM. This CDR3 comprises 14 residues. CDR3 amino acids: CASSFPGDNSPLHF. CDR3 DNA: TGTGCCAGCAGTTTCCCAGGGGATAATTCACCCCTCCACTTT.

This clonotype was seen only once. The chain couples TRBV5-1 to TRBJ2-5; 10 bases map to TRBD2. CDR3 length equals 15 residues. Germline CDR1 reads SGHRS; CDR2 reads YFSETQ. V shed 2 bases, J shed 5 bases, and the junction held 6 bases outside the gene matches. CDR3 sequence reads: CASSLTTSGVETQYF. The CDR3 nucleotides are TGCGCCAGCAGCTTAACAACTAGCGGGGTGGAGACCCAGTACTTC. Variable domain in full (rest from reference TRBV5-1 and TRBJ2-5): KAGVTQTPRYLIKTRGQQVTLSCSPISGHRSVSWYQQTPGQGLQFLFEYFSETQRNKGNFPGRFSGRQFSNSRSEMNVSTLELGDSALYLCASSLTTSGVETQYFGPGTRLLVL.

This clonotype was counted ten times or more. This rearrangement joins TRBV18 to TRBJ2-5; D call uncertain. Per the germline V gene, CDR1 is KGHSH and CDR2 is LQKENI. V lost 8 bases, J lost 4 bases, and 11 bases lay in between. The CDR3 totals 12 residues. The CDR3 DNA reads as TGTGCCAGCAGCCCAATAGGAGAGACCCAGTACTTC. Translating gives CASSPIGETQYF.

The chain carries TRBV4-2 and TRBJ2-7, with D possibly TRBD1 on 7 matching bases. The CDR3 consists of 15 residues. CDR1 is LGHNA, CDR2 YNFKEQ, per germline. V was shortened by 0 bases and J by 7 bases, with 16 bases between the two germline ends. This CDR3 is CASSQEYRGREEQYF. The CDR3 bases are TGTGCCAGCAGCCAAGAATACAGGGGTCGGGAGGAGCAGTACTTC.

This clonotype was seen more than once but under ten times. This rearrangement joins TRBV20-1 to TRBJ2-7, with TRBD2 matching over 9 bases. Trimming at V came to 6 bases and at J to 2 bases, leaving 11 bases not matched to a gene. Germline CDR1 DFQATT, CDR2 SNEGSKA (reference sequence). The CDR3 spans 15 residues. The DNA for the CDR3 is TGCAGTGCCAGACCCCTAGCGGGATCGCCCTACGAGCAGTACTTC. Amino acids: CSARPLAGSPYEQYF.

This CDR3 is CAISTGRFDPRVYNEQFF. The CDR3, as DNA: TGTGCCATCAGTACGGGACGGTTCGATCCGCGGGTCTACAATGAGCAGTTCTTC. V is TRBV10-3 and J is TRBJ2-1, with D perhaps matching TRBD1 or TRBD2 (5 bases each). V lost 5 bases, J lost 3 bases, and 23 bases lay in between. Germline CDR1 and CDR2: ENHRY and SYGVKD. This CDR3 contains 18 residues.

There are a few counts of this clonotype. The chain combines TRBV20-1 with TRBJ2-3, with no clear D. Trimming took off 3 bases at V and 1 base at J, with 11 bases between the two ends. There are 14 residues in the CDR3. CDR1 DFQATT and CDR2 SNEGSKA come from the germline V gene (reference sequence). The CDR3, as DNA: TGCAGTGCTAGCTTACTTCCTGGCACAGATACGCAGTATTTT. It is translated as CSASLLPGTDTQYF.

This clonotype has ten or more counts. The V call is TRBV29-1, the J call TRBJ2-1, with 9 bases that match TRBD2. The CDR3 length is 15 residues. CDR1 and CDR2 (germline): SQVTM, ANQGSEA. V was pared by 4 bases and J by 6 bases, with 10 bases of the junction left unmatched. The CDR3 here is CSVVDGLAKFNEQFF. The CDR3 coding sequence is TGCAGCGTTGTTGACGGACTAGCGAAATTCAATGAGCAGTTCTTC.